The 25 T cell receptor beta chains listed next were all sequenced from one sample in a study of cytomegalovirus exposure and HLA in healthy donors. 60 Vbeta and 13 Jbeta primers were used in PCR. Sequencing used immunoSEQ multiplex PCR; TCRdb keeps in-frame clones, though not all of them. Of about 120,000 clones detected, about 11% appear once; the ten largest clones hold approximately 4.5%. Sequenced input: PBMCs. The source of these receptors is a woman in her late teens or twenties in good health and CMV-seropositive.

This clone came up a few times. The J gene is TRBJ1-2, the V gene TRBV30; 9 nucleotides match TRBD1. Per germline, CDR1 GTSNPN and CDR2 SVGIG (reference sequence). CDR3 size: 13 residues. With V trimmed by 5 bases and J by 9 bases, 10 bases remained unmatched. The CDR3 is CAWEPGQGWSYTF. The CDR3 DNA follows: TGTGCCTGGGAACCGGGACAGGGTTGGAGCTACACCTTC.

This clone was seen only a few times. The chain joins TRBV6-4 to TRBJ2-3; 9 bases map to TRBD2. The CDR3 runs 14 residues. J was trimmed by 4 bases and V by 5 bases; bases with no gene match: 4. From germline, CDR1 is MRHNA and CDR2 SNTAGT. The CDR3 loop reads CASSRTSEADTQYF. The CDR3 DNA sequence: TGTGCCAGCAGTCGGACTAGCGAAGCAGATACGCAGTATTTT.

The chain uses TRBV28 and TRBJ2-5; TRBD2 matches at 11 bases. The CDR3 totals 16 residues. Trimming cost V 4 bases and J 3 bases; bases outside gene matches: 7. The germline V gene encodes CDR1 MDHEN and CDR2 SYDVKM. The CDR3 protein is CASSYGGGLAEETQYF. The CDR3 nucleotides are TGTGCCAGCAGTTACGGCGGGGGACTAGCGGAAGAGACCCAGTACTTC.

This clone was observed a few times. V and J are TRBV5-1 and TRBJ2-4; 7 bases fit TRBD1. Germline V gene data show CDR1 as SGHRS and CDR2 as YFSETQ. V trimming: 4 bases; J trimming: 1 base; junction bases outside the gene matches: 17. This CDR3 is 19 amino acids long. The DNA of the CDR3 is TGCGCCAGCAGCCTCTTTGGCCCACAGGGGTCTGGGGCCAAAAACATTCAGTACTTC. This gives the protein CASSLFGPQGSGAKNIQYF.

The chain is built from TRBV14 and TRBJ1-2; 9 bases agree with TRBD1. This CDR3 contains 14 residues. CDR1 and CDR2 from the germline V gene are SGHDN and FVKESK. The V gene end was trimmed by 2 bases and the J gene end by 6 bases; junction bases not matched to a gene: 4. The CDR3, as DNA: TGTGCCAGCAGCCAACCGGGACAGGGCAATGGCTACACCTTC. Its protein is CASSQPGQGNGYTF.

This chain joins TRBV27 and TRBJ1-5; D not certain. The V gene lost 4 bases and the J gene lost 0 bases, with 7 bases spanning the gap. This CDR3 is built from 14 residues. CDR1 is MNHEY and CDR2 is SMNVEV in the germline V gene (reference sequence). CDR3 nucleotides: TGTGCCAGCAGTTCGATAGATAGCAATCAGCCCCAGCATTTT. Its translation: CASSSIDSNQPQHF.

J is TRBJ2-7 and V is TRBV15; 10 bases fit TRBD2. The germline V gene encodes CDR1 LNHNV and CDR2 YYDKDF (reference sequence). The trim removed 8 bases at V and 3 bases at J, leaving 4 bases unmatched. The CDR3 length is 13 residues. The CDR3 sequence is CATGTSENYEQYF. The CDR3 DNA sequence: TGTGCCACCGGGACTAGCGAAAACTACGAGCAGTACTTC.

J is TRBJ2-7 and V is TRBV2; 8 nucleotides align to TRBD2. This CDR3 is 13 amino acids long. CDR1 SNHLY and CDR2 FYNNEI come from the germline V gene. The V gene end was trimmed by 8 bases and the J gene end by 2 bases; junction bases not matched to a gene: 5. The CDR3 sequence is CASGVAGPYEQYF. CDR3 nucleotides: TGTGCCAGCGGGGTAGCGGGACCCTACGAGCAGTACTTC.

In nucleotides, the CDR3 is TGTGCCAGCAGCCCCAGAGGCTACGAGCAGTACTTC. Translated, it gives CASSPRGYEQYF. The chain is built from TRBV28 and TRBJ2-7; D ambiguous. The CDR3 runs 12 residues. V shed 6 bases and J shed 3 bases, with 9 bases lying between them. Germline lookup yields CDR1 MDHEN and CDR2 SYDVKM.

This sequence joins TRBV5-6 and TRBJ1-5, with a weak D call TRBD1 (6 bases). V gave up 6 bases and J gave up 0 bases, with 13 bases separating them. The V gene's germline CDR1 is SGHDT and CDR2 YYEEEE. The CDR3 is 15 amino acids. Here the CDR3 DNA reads TGTGCCAGCAACCAAGGACAGTATAGCAATCAGCCCCAGCATTTT. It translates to CASNQGQYSNQPQHF. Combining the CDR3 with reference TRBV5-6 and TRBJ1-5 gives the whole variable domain DAGVTQSPTHLIKTRGQQVTLRCSPKSGHDTVSWYQQALGQGPQFIFQYYEEEERQRGNFPDRFSGHQFPNYSSELNVNALLLGDSALYLCASNQGQYSNQPQHFGDGTRLSIL.

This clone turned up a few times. The CDR3 region has the DNA TGTGCCAGCACCCCCACGGGGGGACAGGTGGCTTTCTTT. It encodes CASTPTGGQVAFF. V and J are TRBV28 and TRBJ1-1; TRBD1 aligns across 8 bases. Germline CDR1 and CDR2: MDHEN and SYDVKM. J was trimmed by 11 bases and V by 7 bases; bases with no gene match: 12. The CDR3 loop spans 13 amino acids.

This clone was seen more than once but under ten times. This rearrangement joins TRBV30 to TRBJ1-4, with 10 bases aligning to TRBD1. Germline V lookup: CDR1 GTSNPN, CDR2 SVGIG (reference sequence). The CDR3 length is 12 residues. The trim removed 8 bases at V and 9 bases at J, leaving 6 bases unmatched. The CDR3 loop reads CARGQGNQKLFF. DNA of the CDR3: TGTGCCAGGGGACAGGGGAATCAAAAACTGTTTTTT.

The CDR3, as DNA: TGTGCCAGCTCACCGGACAGGGAAAATTACTCTGGGGCCAACGTCCTGACTTTC. This translates into CASSPDRENYSGANVLTF. The chain joins TRBV18 to TRBJ2-6, with TRBD1 identical over 8 bases. This CDR3 region has 18 residues. The ends lost 3 bases at V and 0 bases at J; junction bases unmatched: 7. CDR1 and CDR2 from the germline V gene are KGHSH and LQKENI.

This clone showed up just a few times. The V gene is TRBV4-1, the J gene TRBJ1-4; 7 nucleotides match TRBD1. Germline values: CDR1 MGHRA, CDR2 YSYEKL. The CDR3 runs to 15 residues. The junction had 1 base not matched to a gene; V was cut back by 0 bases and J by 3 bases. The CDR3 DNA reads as TGCGCCAGCAGCCAAGATACAGGGGCTAATGAAAAACTGTTTTTT. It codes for CASSQDTGANEKLFF.

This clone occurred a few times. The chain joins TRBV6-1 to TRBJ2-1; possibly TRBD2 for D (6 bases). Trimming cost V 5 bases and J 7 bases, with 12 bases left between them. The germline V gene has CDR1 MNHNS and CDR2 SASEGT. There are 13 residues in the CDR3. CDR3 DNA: TGTGCCAGCAGTTCCCGGGAGAATAATGAGCAGTTCTTC. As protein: CASSSRENNEQFF.

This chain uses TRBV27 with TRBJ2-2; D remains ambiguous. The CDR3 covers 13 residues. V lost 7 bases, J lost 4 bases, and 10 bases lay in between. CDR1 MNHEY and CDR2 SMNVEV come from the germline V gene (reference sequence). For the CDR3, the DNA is TGTGCCAGCACCAGACACGGCACCGGGGAGCTGTTTTTT. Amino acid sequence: CASTRHGTGELFF.

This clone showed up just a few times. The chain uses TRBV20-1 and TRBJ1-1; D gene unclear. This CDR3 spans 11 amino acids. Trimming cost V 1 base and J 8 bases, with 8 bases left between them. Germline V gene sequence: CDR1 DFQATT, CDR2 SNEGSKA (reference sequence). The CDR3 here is CSARVAPEAFF. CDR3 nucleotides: TGCAGTGCTAGAGTGGCTCCCGAAGCTTTCTTT.

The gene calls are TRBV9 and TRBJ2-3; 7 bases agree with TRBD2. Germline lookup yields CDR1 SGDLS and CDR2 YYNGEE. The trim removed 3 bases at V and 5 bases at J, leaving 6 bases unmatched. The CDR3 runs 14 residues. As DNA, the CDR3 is TGTGCCAGCAGCGCGACTAGCCGTGGAGATACGCAGTATTTT. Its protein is CASSATSRGDTQYF.

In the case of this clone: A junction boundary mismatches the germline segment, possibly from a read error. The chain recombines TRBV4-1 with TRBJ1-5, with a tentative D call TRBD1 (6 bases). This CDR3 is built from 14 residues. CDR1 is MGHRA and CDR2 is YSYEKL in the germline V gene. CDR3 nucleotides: TGCGCCAGCAGACAAGGCCAGGGGAAGCAGCACCAGCATTTT. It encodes CASRQGQGKQHQHF.

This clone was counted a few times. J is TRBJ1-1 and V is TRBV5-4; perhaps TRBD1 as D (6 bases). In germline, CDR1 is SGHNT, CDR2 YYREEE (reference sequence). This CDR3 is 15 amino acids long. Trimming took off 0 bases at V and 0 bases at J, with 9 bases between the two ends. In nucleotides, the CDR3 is TGTGCCAGCAGCTTGGGGGGGACATTGAACACTGAAGCTTTCTTT. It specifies CASSLGGTLNTEAFF.

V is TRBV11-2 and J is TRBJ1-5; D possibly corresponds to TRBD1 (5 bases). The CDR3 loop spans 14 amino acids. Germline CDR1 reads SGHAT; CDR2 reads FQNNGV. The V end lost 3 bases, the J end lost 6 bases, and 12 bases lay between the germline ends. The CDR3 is CASSLGREGQPQHF. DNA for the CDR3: TGTGCCAGCAGCTTGGGACGGGAGGGTCAGCCCCAGCATTTT. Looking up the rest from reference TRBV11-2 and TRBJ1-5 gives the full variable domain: EAGVAQSPRYKIIEKRQSVAFWCNPISGHATLYWYQQILGQGPKLLIQFQNNGVVDDSQLPKDRFSAERLKGVDSTLKIQPAKLEDSAVYLCASSLGREGQPQHFGDGTRLSIL.

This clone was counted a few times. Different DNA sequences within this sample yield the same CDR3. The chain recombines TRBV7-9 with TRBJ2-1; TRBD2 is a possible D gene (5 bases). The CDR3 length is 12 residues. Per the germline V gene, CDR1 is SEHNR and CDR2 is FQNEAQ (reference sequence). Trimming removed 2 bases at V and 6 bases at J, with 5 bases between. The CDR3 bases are TGTGCCAGCAGCTTAAGCGGCAATGAGCAGTTCTTC. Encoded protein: CASSLSGNEQFF.

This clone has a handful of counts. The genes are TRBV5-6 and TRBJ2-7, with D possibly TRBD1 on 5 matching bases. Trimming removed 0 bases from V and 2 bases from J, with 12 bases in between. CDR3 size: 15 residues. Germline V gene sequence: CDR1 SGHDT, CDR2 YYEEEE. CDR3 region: CASSLGGQGAYEQYF. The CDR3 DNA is TGTGCCAGCAGCTTGGGAGGTCAAGGGGCCTACGAGCAGTACTTC.

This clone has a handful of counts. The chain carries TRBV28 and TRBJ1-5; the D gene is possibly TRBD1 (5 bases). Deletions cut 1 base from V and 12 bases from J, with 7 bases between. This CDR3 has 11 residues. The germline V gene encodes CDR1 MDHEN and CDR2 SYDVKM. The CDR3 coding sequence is TGTGCCAGCAGTTTATTGCAGGGCCAGCATTTT. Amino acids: CASSLLQGQHF. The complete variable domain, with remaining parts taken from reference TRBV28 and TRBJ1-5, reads DVKVTQSSRYLVKRTGEKVFLECVQDMDHENMFWYRQDPGLGLRLIYFSYDVKMKEKGDIPEGYSVSREKKERFSLILESASTNQTSMYLCASSLLQGQHFGDGTRLSIL.

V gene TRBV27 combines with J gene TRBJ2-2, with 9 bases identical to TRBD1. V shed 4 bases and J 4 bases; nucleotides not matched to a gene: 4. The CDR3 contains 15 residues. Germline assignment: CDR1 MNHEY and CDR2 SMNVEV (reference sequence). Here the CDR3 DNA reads TGTGCCAGCAGTTCCGGGACAGGGTTCACCGGGGAGCTGTTTTTT. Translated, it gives CASSSGTGFTGELFF.